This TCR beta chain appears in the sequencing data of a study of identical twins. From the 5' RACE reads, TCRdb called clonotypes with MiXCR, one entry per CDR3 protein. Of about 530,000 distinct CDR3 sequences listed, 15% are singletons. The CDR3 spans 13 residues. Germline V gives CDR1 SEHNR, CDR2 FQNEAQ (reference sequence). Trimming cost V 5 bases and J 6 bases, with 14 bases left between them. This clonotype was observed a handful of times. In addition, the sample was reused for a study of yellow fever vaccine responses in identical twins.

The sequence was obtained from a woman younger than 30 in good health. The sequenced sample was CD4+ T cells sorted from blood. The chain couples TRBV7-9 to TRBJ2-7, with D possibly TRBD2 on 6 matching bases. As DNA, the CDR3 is TGTGCCAGCAGCCCCGGGAGAGCCGGCGAGCAGTACTTC. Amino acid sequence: CASSPGRAGEQYF. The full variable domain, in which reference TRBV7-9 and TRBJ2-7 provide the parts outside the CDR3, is DTGVSQNPRHKITKRGQNVTFRCDPISEHNRLYWYRQTLGQGPEFLTYFQNEAQLEKSRLLSDRFSAERPKGSFSTLEIQRTEQGDSAMYLCASSPGRAGEQYFGPGTRLTVT.